Following are 9 T cell receptor beta chains from one sample sequenced in a study of T cells in Graves' hyperthyroidism and ophthalmopathy. Using RNA transcripts as the source, TCR beta CDR3 regions were amplified. The HTBI set primed first-round TCR CDR3 RT-PCR. TCRdb redid the calling of the multiplex PCR reads with MiXCR, one entry per CDR3 protein. The sample includes approximately 700,000 distinct CDR3 sequences, 45% of them seen just once. Material: peripheral blood or thyroid tissue (not recorded which). These receptors were collected from an adult man with Graves' disease, either hyperthyroidism or ophthalmopathy (not recorded which).

Concerning this clonotype: Likely a read error: the CDR3 ends without its conserved phenylalanine or tryptophan. The limits of the CDR3 on the DNA are not certain, so only TCRdb's listed CDR3 is given. This rearrangement joins TRBV6-5 to TRBJ2-5; the D call of TRBD2 is as the table states it, not checked on the DNA. The CDR3 length is 9 residues, termini included. Germline CDR1 reads MNHEY; CDR2 reads SVGAGI. The CDR3 spells CASSYAQSA.

The rearrangement uses TRBV6-5 and TRBJ1-5, with 9 bases lining up with TRBD1. The CDR3 is 16 residues long. Germline V gene data show CDR1 as MNHEY and CDR2 as SVGAGI. J lost 0 bases, V lost 6 bases, and 6 bases had no gene match. CDR3 bases: TGTGCCAGCAGCCGGACAGGGGCAAATAGCAATCAGCCCCAGCATTTT. It is translated as CASSRTGANSNQPQHF.

For this clonotype: A read error may account for a junction end that differs from germline. The chain combines TRBV20-1 with TRBJ1-3; tentative D call: TRBD1 (5 bases). CDR1 and CDR2 (germline): DFQATT, SNEGSKA (reference sequence). The CDR3 consists of 15 residues. The CDR3 DNA follows: TGCAGTGCTAGGGAACTTGGGGGGGTCGGAAGCACCATATATTTT. Its translation: CSARELGGVGSTIYF.

With respect to this clonotype: A much larger clone differs by one base, so this may be a read error. CDR3 DNA: TGTGCCAGCAGCTTAGGGCACGCTGAAGCTTTCTTT. Protein sequence: CASSLGHAEAFF. The chain has TRBV7-8 and TRBJ1-1, with D unresolved. This CDR3 is built from 12 residues. Trimming stripped 1 base from V and 6 bases from J, with 6 bases between. The V gene's germline CDR1 is SGHVS and CDR2 FQNEAQ.

The chain combines TRBV20-1 with TRBJ1-2; TRBD1 is a possible D gene (5 bases). The CDR3 extends over 14 amino acids. V lost 3 bases and J 3 bases, leaving 14 bases between the germline ends. CDR1 and CDR2 (germline): DFQATT, SNEGSKA (reference sequence). The CDR3 sequence is CSASTWDGYYGYTF. CDR3 sequence (DNA): TGCAGTGCTAGTACCTGGGACGGATACTATGGCTACACCTTC.

This clonotype was seen at least ten times. V and J are TRBV10-3 and TRBJ1-1; TRBD1 might be the D (5 bases). The CDR3 runs to 13 residues. Trimming removed 6 bases from V and 1 base from J, with 9 bases in between. Per germline, CDR1 ENHRY and CDR2 SYGVKD. The CDR3 nucleotides read TGTGCCATCAGGAAGCAGGGGAACACTGAAGCTTTCTTT. It yields the protein CAIRKQGNTEAFF.

About this clonotype itself: The final CDR3 position lacks the conserved phenylalanine or tryptophan, pointing to a likely read error. J is TRBJ1-1 and V is TRBV7-9; D gene ambiguous. V was cut by 1 base and J by 4 bases, with 13 bases left in between. Per the germline V gene, CDR1 is SEHNR and CDR2 is FQNEAQ (reference sequence). This CDR3 is 15 amino acids long. This chain's CDR3 is CASSLDYGGITEAFS. CDR3 DNA: TGTGCCAGCAGCTTAGACTACGGAGGAATCACTGAAGCTTTCTCT.

Turning to this clonotype: A much larger clonotype is one base distant, so this may be a read error. The chain couples TRBV10-3 to TRBJ1-2; 8 bases map to TRBD1. V dropped 11 bases and J dropped 6; count of bases not matched to a gene: 17. This CDR3 is built from 15 residues. The germline gives CDR1 ENHRY, CDR2 SYGVKD. The CDR3 coding sequence is TGTGCCGCCAGTGATTCTATGGACAGGGCCCATGGCTACACCTTC. It yields the protein CAASDSMDRAHGYTF.

This clonotype was recorded a few times. The chain uses TRBV9 and TRBJ1-5, with unresolved D. The CDR3 contains 14 residues. V gave up 4 bases and J gave up 9 bases, with 17 bases separating them. Germline loops: CDR1 SGDLS, CDR2 YYNGEE. CDR3 coding DNA: TGTGCCAGCAGCCAAGAGAACGCGGTGGGGCCCCAGCATTTT. Protein product: CASSQENAVGPQHF.